This TCR beta chain was profiled in a study of blood T cell repertoires in COVID-19. Looking at the study overall: Samples of COVID-19 (acute and convalescent) were obtained from the United States, Italy and Spain.

The CDR3 covers 15 residues. Germline CDR1 SGHKS, CDR2 YYEKEE (reference sequence). V shed 4 bases, J shed 10 bases, and the junction held 10 bases outside the gene matches. Participants, roughly 18 to 90 years old, spanned around 25 US areas. Either two negative PCRs, clearance, or symptom resolution qualified Cohort 3 donors as recovered. Original processing methods: Counts of nucleated cells, estimated from reference gene primer amplification, were obtained. The assay was immunoSEQ multiplex PCR, and TCRdb's table has in-frame clones only and misses some. V, J and clone size were drawn from that table, and D and trimming were deduced from the DNA. Here the sample spans hundreds of thousands of clones, approximately 92% being singletons.

This TCR came from a man younger than 45 who had recovered from COVID-19. J is TRBJ1-6 and V is TRBV5-5; 8 bases map to TRBD1. The source material was PBMCs or T cells enriched from blood (not recorded which). The CDR3 bases are TGTGCCAGCAGCCAACCGGACAGGGTGGGATCACCCCTCCACTTT. Translated, it gives CASSQPDRVGSPLHF.